The source of this TCR beta chain is a study of blood T cell repertoires in COVID-19. Libraries were prepared by immunoSEQ multiplex PCR; TCRdb keeps only in-frame clonotypes and omits some of them. The repertoire includes about 200,000 clones, 86% of them detected once, and roughly 0.78% sits in the top ten. Trimming at V came to 5 bases and at J to 0 bases, leaving 8 bases not matched to a gene. This CDR3 has 17 amino acids. The germline CDR1 and CDR2 sequences are SGHVS and FQNEAQ. The sequence came from a woman in her seventies with acute or convalescent COVID-19. Sample: peripheral blood. J is TRBJ2-2 and V is TRBV7-8; 8 bases are a match to TRBD2. The CDR3 DNA sequence: TGTGCCAGCAGCCTATTTAGCGGGGAAGCGAACACCGGGGAGCTGTTTTTT. Its protein product is CASSLFSGEANTGELFF.